These T cell receptor beta chains were read from a single sample in a study of cytomegalovirus exposure and HLA in healthy donors. Clones were sequenced by immunoSEQ multiplex PCR, and TCRdb holds only the in-frame ones, with some missing. The table records 170,000 or so clones, 79% of them present only once. The specimen sequenced was PBMCs. The source is a woman in her thirties or forties in good health and CMV-seronegative. The CDR3 runs from the conserved cysteine through the conserved F or W. A D gene is named only where the DNA matches it firmly. The size entry is marked missing in some rows and otherwise reads once, few, many or a size class.

CDR3 length: 14
clone size: .
V gene: TRBV11-2
J gene: TRBJ1-1
D gene: .
CDR3 DNA: TGTGCCAGCAGCTTAGATCCAGGGTTTACTGAAGCTTTCTTT
CDR3 protein: CASSLDPGFTEAFF

CDR3 length: 15
clone size: .
V gene: TRBV7-3
J gene: TRBJ1-2
D gene: .
CDR3 DNA: TGTGCCAGCAGCCCGCGCCCGCAGGCCCTATATGGCTACACCTTC
CDR3 protein: CASSPRPQALYGYTF

CDR3 length: 13
clone size: .
V gene: TRBV28
J gene: TRBJ2-7
D gene: .
CDR3 DNA: TGTGCCAGCAGTTTACCTCGGGGCTACGAGCAGTACTTC
CDR3 protein: CASSLPRGYEQYF

CDR3 length: 13
clone size: .
V gene: TRBV29-1
J gene: TRBJ1-3
D gene: .
CDR3 DNA: TGCAGCGTACAGGGTTGGTCTGGAAACACCATATATTTT
CDR3 protein: CSVQGWSGNTIYF

CDR3 length: 14
clone size: .
V gene: TRBV10-3
J gene: TRBJ1-5
D gene: .
CDR3 DNA: TGTGCCATCAGTGAGACTGCAATCAATCAGCCCCAGCATTTT
CDR3 protein: CAISETAINQPQHF

CDR3 length: 14
clone size: .
V gene: TRBV9
J gene: TRBJ2-5
D gene: .
CDR3 DNA: TGTGCCAGCAGTGGAGGGGGGGCCCAAGAGACCCAGTACTTC
CDR3 protein: CASSGGGAQETQYF

CDR3 length: 16
clone size: .
V gene: TRBV5-5
J gene: TRBJ2-3
D gene: .
CDR3 DNA: TGTGCCAGCAGCCGGGTTCGGGGGTCTAGCACAGATACGCAGTATTTT
CDR3 protein: CASSRVRGSSTDTQYF

CDR3 length: 12
clone size: .
V gene: TRBV7-9
J gene: TRBJ2-2
D gene: TRBD1
CDR3 DNA: TGTTCCAGCAGTAGTGACAGGGAGCAGCTGTTTTTT
CDR3 protein: CSSSSDREQLFF

CDR3 length: 15
clone size: .
V gene: TRBV6-4
J gene: TRBJ2-2
D gene: TRBD2
CDR3 DNA: TGTGCCAGCAGTGCTGGACTAGCGGGAGCCGGGGAGCTGTTTTTT
CDR3 protein: CASSAGLAGAGELFF

CDR3 length: 12
clone size: .
V gene: TRBV18
J gene: TRBJ2-1
D gene: .
CDR3 DNA: TGTGCCAGCTCACAAATAAACAATGAGCAGTTCTTC
CDR3 protein: CASSQINNEQFF

CDR3 length: 19
clone size: .
V gene: TRBV7-9
J gene: TRBJ2-3
D gene: TRBD2
CDR3 DNA: TGTGCCAGCAGCCCTAGACCCCTTAGACTAGCGGGAGATCCAGATACGCAGTATTTT
CDR3 protein: CASSPRPLRLAGDPDTQYF

CDR3 length: 13
clone size: .
V gene: TRBV6-1
J gene: TRBJ2-2
D gene: .
CDR3 DNA: TGTGCCAGCAGAGGAGCGAACACCGGGGAGCTGTTTTTT
CDR3 protein: CASRGANTGELFF

CDR3 length: 14
clone size: .
V gene: TRBV2
J gene: TRBJ1-4
D gene: .
CDR3 DNA: TGTGCCAGCAGTGCGGGGAGGACTAATGAAAAACTGTTTTTT
CDR3 protein: CASSAGRTNEKLFF

CDR3 length: 13
clone size: few
V gene: TRBV27
J gene: TRBJ2-7
D gene: .
CDR3 DNA: TGTGCCAGCAGTACACCGACAGGCTACGAGCAGTACTTC
CDR3 protein: CASSTPTGYEQYF

CDR3 length: 16
clone size: .
V gene: TRBV7-9
J gene: TRBJ2-7
D gene: .
CDR3 DNA: TGTGCCAGCAGCTTCCCGGGGAGGAGTCAAACCTACGAGCAGTACTTC
CDR3 protein: CASSFPGRSQTYEQYF

CDR3 length: 12
clone size: .
V gene: TRBV30
J gene: TRBJ1-1
D gene: .
CDR3 DNA: TGTGCCTGGAGCCGGGTGAACACTGAAGCTTTCTTT
CDR3 protein: CAWSRVNTEAFF

CDR3 length: 14
clone size: .
V gene: TRBV5-1
J gene: TRBJ1-2
D gene: .
CDR3 DNA: TGCGCCAGCAGCTCCTTGGGAGGGATGGGTGGCTACACCTTC
CDR3 protein: CASSSLGGMGGYTF

CDR3 length: 18
clone size: .
V gene: TRBV5-1
J gene: TRBJ2-3
D gene: .
CDR3 DNA: TGCGCCAGCAGCTCCCCTCTGAGGACAACCCGCTTCACAGATACGCAGTATTTT
CDR3 protein: CASSSPLRTTRFTDTQYF

CDR3 length: 16
clone size: once
V gene: TRBV27
J gene: TRBJ2-7
D gene: TRBD2
CDR3 DNA: TGTGCCAGCAGTATAAGGACTAGCGGGAGGGCCTACGAGCAGTACTTC
CDR3 protein: CASSIRTSGRAYEQYF

CDR3 length: 18
clone size: .
V gene: TRBV5-4
J gene: TRBJ2-3
D gene: TRBD2
CDR3 DNA: TGTGCCAGCAGCCGAGCCTCAGGGACTAGCGGGAGCACAGATACGCAGTATTTT
CDR3 protein: CASSRASGTSGSTDTQYF

CDR3 length: 13
clone size: few
V gene: TRBV5-6
J gene: TRBJ2-7
D gene: TRBD1
CDR3 DNA: TGTGCCAGCAGCGTGGACAGGGATGGCGAGCAGTACTTC
CDR3 protein: CASSVDRDGEQYF

CDR3 length: 15
clone size: .
V gene: TRBV6-5
J gene: TRBJ2-1
D gene: TRBD2
CDR3 DNA: TGTGCCAGCAGTTCGACTAGCGGACCTTACAATGAGCAGTTCTTC
CDR3 protein: CASSSTSGPYNEQFF

CDR3 length: 14
clone size: once
V gene: TRBV7-2
J gene: TRBJ2-6
D gene: .
CDR3 DNA: TGTGCCAGCAGTCGGGGGTCTGGGGCCAACGTCCTGACTTTC
CDR3 protein: CASSRGSGANVLTF

CDR3 length: 14
clone size: .
V gene: TRBV28
J gene: TRBJ2-3
D gene: .
CDR3 DNA: TGTGCCAGCAGTTTATCAGGCCGCACAGATACGCAGTATTTT
CDR3 protein: CASSLSGRTDTQYF

CDR3 length: 13
clone size: .
V gene: TRBV6-1
J gene: TRBJ1-2
D gene: .
CDR3 DNA: TGTGCCAGCAGTGAGATTGGGAGGATCGGCTACACCTTC
CDR3 protein: CASSEIGRIGYTF

CDR3 length: 13
clone size: once
V gene: TRBV19
J gene: TRBJ1-2
D gene: .
CDR3 DNA: TGTGCCAGTACCACGGTCCTAAACTATGGCTACACCTTC
CDR3 protein: CASTTVLNYGYTF

CDR3 length: 14
clone size: .
V gene: TRBV18
J gene: TRBJ2-7
D gene: TRBD1
CDR3 DNA: TGTGCCAGCTCACCAAGACAGGGTGTAGACGAGCAGTACTTC
CDR3 protein: CASSPRQGVDEQYF

CDR3 length: 15
clone size: .
V gene: TRBV15
J gene: TRBJ1-5
D gene: TRBD1
CDR3 DNA: TGTGCCACCAGCAGAGAGGAGGGGGCAAATCAGCCCCAGCATTTT
CDR3 protein: CATSREEGANQPQHF

CDR3 length: 16
clone size: .
V gene: TRBV7-8
J gene: TRBJ2-2
D gene: .
CDR3 DNA: TGTGCCATCCCACTCAACGGGGTGAAAAACACCGGGGAGCTGTTTTTT
CDR3 protein: CAIPLNGVKNTGELFF

CDR3 length: 15
clone size: .
V gene: TRBV6-1
J gene: TRBJ2-5
D gene: .
CDR3 DNA: TGTGCCAGCACCCTGGGGCAGGGCTTACAAGAGACCCAGTACTTC
CDR3 protein: CASTLGQGLQETQYF

CDR3 length: 16
clone size: .
V gene: TRBV28
J gene: TRBJ1-5
D gene: .
CDR3 DNA: TGTGCCAGCAGCCCTGAGACAGGCATTGGCAATCAGCCCCAGCATTTT
CDR3 protein: CASSPETGIGNQPQHF

CDR3 length: 13
clone size: .
V gene: TRBV19
J gene: TRBJ2-5
D gene: TRBD1
CDR3 DNA: TGTGCCAGTAGTGGACAGGGTCAAGAGACCCAGTACTTC
CDR3 protein: CASSGQGQETQYF

CDR3 length: 14
clone size: .
V gene: TRBV7-8
J gene: TRBJ1-4
D gene: .
CDR3 DNA: TGTGCCAGCAGCCATCAGGGGAGTTATGAAAAACTGTTTTTT
CDR3 protein: CASSHQGSYEKLFF

CDR3 length: 16
clone size: .
V gene: TRBV30
J gene: TRBJ1-2
D gene: .
CDR3 DNA: TGTGCCTGGAGTGCCCGATGGACTGAAGCTAACTATGGCTACACCTTC
CDR3 protein: CAWSARWTEANYGYTF

CDR3 length: 18
clone size: .
V gene: TRBV4-1
J gene: TRBJ1-5
D gene: TRBD1
CDR3 DNA: TGCGCCAGCAGCCAAGATCCCGGACAGGGTGATAGCAATCAGCCCCAGCATTTT
CDR3 protein: CASSQDPGQGDSNQPQHF

CDR3 length: 13
clone size: .
V gene: TRBV30
J gene: TRBJ2-3
D gene: .
CDR3 DNA: TGTGCCTGGAACAGCTTAAACACAGATACGCAGTATTTT
CDR3 protein: CAWNSLNTDTQYF

CDR3 length: 17
clone size: .
V gene: TRBV5-1
J gene: TRBJ2-5
D gene: TRBD2
CDR3 DNA: TGCGCCGCCCGATCCACTAGCGGGAGCGCCTCCGGGGAGACCCAGTACTTC
CDR3 protein: CAARSTSGSASGETQYF

CDR3 length: 20
clone size: .
V gene: TRBV15
J gene: TRBJ2-1
D gene: TRBD2
CDR3 DNA: TGTGCCACCAGCAGAGACCCCGGGACTAGCGGGAGGGGGTCCTACAATGAGCAGTTCTTC
CDR3 protein: CATSRDPGTSGRGSYNEQFF

CDR3 length: 15
clone size: .
V gene: TRBV27
J gene: TRBJ1-2
D gene: TRBD1
CDR3 DNA: TGTGCCAGCAGTTCATACAGGGGGGAAAACTATGGCTACACCTTC
CDR3 protein: CASSSYRGENYGYTF

CDR3 length: 15
clone size: .
V gene: TRBV4-2
J gene: TRBJ1-1
D gene: TRBD1
CDR3 DNA: TGTGCCAGCAGCCAAGGGGACAGGGGGCAAACTGAAGCTTTCTTT
CDR3 protein: CASSQGDRGQTEAFF

CDR3 length: 14
clone size: .
V gene: TRBV28
J gene: TRBJ2-1
D gene: TRBD2
CDR3 DNA: TGTGCCAGCAGTTTGACTAGCGAGGCTGGCGAGCAGTTCTTC
CDR3 protein: CASSLTSEAGEQFF

CDR3 length: 15
clone size: .
V gene: TRBV7-9
J gene: TRBJ1-4
D gene: .
CDR3 DNA: TGTGCCAGCAGCTTAGTACAGAGCACTAGCGAAAAACTGTTTTTT
CDR3 protein: CASSLVQSTSEKLFF

CDR3 length: 15
clone size: few
V gene: TRBV6-1
J gene: TRBJ2-3
D gene: TRBD2
CDR3 DNA: TGTGCCAGCAGTGAAGGTAGCGGGGGGGCAGATACGCAGTATTTT
CDR3 protein: CASSEGSGGADTQYF

CDR3 length: 14
clone size: .
V gene: TRBV5-1
J gene: TRBJ2-1
D gene: TRBD1
CDR3 DNA: TGCGCCAGCAGCTTTACAGGGGCCTACAATGAGCAGTTCTTC
CDR3 protein: CASSFTGAYNEQFF

CDR3 length: 16
clone size: .
V gene: TRBV9
J gene: TRBJ2-7
D gene: TRBD2
CDR3 DNA: TGTGCCAGCAGCGTAGAAACCGGGGGAGGGCTCGACGAGCAGTACTTC
CDR3 protein: CASSVETGGGLDEQYF

CDR3 length: 11
clone size: .
V gene: TRBV30
J gene: TRBJ2-3
D gene: .
CDR3 DNA: TGTGCCTGGAGTGTACTGGATACGCAGTATTTT
CDR3 protein: CAWSVLDTQYF

CDR3 length: 15
clone size: .
V gene: TRBV11-3
J gene: TRBJ2-7
D gene: .
CDR3 DNA: TGTGCCAGCAGCTTGAGACAACCCAGGGACTACGAGCAGTACTTC
CDR3 protein: CASSLRQPRDYEQYF

CDR3 length: 11
clone size: .
V gene: TRBV6-5
J gene: TRBJ2-7
D gene: .
CDR3 DNA: TGTGCCAGCGGCCCCCCCTACGAGCAGTACTTC
CDR3 protein: CASGPPYEQYF

CDR3 length: 15
clone size: .
V gene: TRBV5-1
J gene: TRBJ2-5
D gene: .
CDR3 DNA: TGCGCCAGCAGCCTGGGTGGGCGCCGGGGAGAGACCCAGTACTTC
CDR3 protein: CASSLGGRRGETQYF

CDR3 length: 14
clone size: .
V gene: TRBV5-1
J gene: TRBJ2-3
D gene: TRBD1
CDR3 DNA: TGCGCCAGCACGGGGGCAGGGGGCGTAGATACGCAGTATTTT
CDR3 protein: CASTGAGGVDTQYF

CDR3 length: 14
clone size: .
V gene: TRBV30
J gene: TRBJ2-3
D gene: .
CDR3 DNA: TGTGCCTGGAACGGGGGTCAAGGTGCAGATACGCAGTATTTT
CDR3 protein: CAWNGGQGADTQYF

CDR3 length: 17
clone size: .
V gene: TRBV9
J gene: TRBJ2-3
D gene: TRBD2
CDR3 DNA: TGTGCCAGCAGCAATGAGGGGAGCGGGGGCCTCACAGATACGCAGTATTTT
CDR3 protein: CASSNEGSGGLTDTQYF

CDR3 length: 16
clone size: .
V gene: TRBV6-1
J gene: TRBJ1-2
D gene: TRBD1
CDR3 DNA: TGTGCCAGCAGTGCCCTACAGGGGGGAGGTAACTATGGCTACACCTTC
CDR3 protein: CASSALQGGGNYGYTF

CDR3 length: 15
clone size: .
V gene: TRBV19
J gene: TRBJ2-1
D gene: TRBD2
CDR3 DNA: TGTGCCAGCTGTTGGCGGGAGGGCCCCTACAATGAGCAGTTCTTC
CDR3 protein: CASCWREGPYNEQFF

CDR3 length: 17
clone size: .
V gene: TRBV9
J gene: TRBJ2-1
D gene: .
CDR3 DNA: TGTGCCAGCAGCGTAGGTGGGGGGATGAGCTCCTACAATGAGCAGTTCTTC
CDR3 protein: CASSVGGGMSSYNEQFF

CDR3 length: 15
clone size: .
V gene: TRBV7-6
J gene: TRBJ1-1
D gene: .
CDR3 DNA: TGTGCCAGCAGCTTAAGTGACAGGATGAACACTGAAGCTTTCTTT
CDR3 protein: CASSLSDRMNTEAFF